This T cell receptor (beta chain) appears in the sequencing data of a study of T-cell reconstitution after alpha-beta-depleted transplantation in children. General study findings and limits: About two months after transplant, alpha-beta T cells reportedly came from several hundred expanded graft clones.

Preparing the TCRbeta library involved the use of unique molecular identifiers. From the PCR reads, TCRdb called clonotypes with MiXCR, one entry per CDR3 protein. This table has 200,000 to 250,000 distinct CDR3 sequences, 11% appearing once. The germline gives CDR1 MNHEY, CDR2 SVGEGT. V lost 5 bases and J 0 bases, leaving 14 bases between the germline ends. The CDR3 has 16 amino acids. This clonotype was detected ten times or more. Its antigen remains unknown. Sequenced material: PBMCs, taken before TCRalphabeta/CD19-depleted stem cell transplant. The receptor was isolated from a child under three years old with acute myeloid leukemia, due to receive a stem cell transplant. The chain carries TRBV6-2 or TRBV6-3 and TRBJ2-1; D may be TRBD1 (5 bases). The CDR3 reads CASSPTGFSSYNEQFF. CDR3 sequence (DNA): TGTGCCAGCAGTCCTACAGGCTTTAGCTCCTACAATGAGCAGTTCTTC.